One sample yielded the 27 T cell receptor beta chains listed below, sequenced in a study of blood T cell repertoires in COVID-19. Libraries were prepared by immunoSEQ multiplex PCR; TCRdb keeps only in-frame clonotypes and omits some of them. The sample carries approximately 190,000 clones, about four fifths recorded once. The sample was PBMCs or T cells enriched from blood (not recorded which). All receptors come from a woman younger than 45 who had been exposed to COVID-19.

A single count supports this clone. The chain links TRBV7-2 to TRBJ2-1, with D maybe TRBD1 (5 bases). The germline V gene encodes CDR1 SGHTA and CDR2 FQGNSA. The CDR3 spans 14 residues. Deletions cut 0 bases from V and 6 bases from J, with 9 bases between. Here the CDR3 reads CASSLAQGANEQFF. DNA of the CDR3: TGTGCCAGCAGCTTAGCTCAAGGGGCCAATGAGCAGTTCTTC.

CDR3: CASSLGPGSLAGAYEQYF. DNA for the CDR3: TGTGCCAGCAGCTTAGGCCCAGGGAGTCTAGCGGGAGCCTACGAGCAGTACTTC. The chain is built from TRBV11-2 and TRBJ2-7; TRBD2 matches at 10 bases. The ends lost 1 base at V and 2 bases at J; junction bases unmatched: 11. This CDR3 is 18 amino acids long. From germline, CDR1 is SGHAT and CDR2 FQNNGV. Together with reference TRBV11-2 and TRBJ2-7, the CDR3 gives the full variable domain: EAGVAQSPRYKIIEKRQSVAFWCNPISGHATLYWYQQILGQGPKLLIQFQNNGVVDDSQLPKDRFSAERLKGVDSTLKIQPAKLEDSAVYLCASSLGPGSLAGAYEQYFGPGTRLTVT.

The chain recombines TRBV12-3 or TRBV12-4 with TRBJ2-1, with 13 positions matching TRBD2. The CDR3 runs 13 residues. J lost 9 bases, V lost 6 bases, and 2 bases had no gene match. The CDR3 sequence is CASRTSGGTEQFF. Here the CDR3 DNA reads TGTGCCAGCAGGACTAGCGGGGGGACTGAGCAGTTCTTC.

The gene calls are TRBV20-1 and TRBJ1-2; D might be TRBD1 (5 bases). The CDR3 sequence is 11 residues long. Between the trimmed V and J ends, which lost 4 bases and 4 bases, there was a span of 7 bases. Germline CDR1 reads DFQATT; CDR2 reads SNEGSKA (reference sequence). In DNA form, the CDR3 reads TGCAGTGCTACCGACAGCTATGGCTACACCTTC. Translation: CSATDSYGYTF.

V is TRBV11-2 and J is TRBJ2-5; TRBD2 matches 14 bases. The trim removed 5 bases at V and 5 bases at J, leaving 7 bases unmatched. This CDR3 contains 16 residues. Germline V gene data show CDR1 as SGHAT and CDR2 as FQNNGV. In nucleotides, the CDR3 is TGTGCCAGCAGCCCGAGACTAGCGGGGGGGGCGGAGACCCAGTACTTC. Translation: CASSPRLAGGAETQYF.

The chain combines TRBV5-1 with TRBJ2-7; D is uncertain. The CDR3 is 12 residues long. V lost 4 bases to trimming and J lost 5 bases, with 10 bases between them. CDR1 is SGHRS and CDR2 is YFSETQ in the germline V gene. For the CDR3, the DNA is TGCGCCAGCAGCCCGCGTGATCACGAGCAGTACTTC. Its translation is CASSPRDHEQYF.

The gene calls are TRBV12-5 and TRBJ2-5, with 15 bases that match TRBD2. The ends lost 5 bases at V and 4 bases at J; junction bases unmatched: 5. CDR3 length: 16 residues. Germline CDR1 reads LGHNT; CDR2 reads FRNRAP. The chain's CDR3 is CASGLGTSGGPETQYF. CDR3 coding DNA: TGTGCTAGTGGTCTCGGGACTAGCGGGGGGCCAGAGACCCAGTACTTC.

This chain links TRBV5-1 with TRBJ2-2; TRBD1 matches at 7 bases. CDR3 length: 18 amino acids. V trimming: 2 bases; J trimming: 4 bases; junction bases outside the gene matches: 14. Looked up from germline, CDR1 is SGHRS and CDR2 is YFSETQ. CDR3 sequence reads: CASSFYRGSILSTGELFF. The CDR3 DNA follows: TGCGCCAGCAGCTTCTACAGGGGCTCCATCTTGAGCACCGGGGAGCTGTTTTTT. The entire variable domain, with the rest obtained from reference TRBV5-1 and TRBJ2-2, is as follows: KAGVTQTPRYLIKTRGQQVTLSCSPISGHRSVSWYQQTPGQGLQFLFEYFSETQRNKGNFPGRFSGRQFSNSRSEMNVSTLELGDSALYLCASSFYRGSILSTGELFFGEGSRLTVL.

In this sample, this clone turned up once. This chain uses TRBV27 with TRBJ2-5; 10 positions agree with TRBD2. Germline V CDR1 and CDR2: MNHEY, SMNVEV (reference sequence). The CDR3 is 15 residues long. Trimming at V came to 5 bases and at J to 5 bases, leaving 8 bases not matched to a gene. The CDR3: CASSPYPGLAETQYF. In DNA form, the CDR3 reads TGTGCCAGCAGTCCATATCCGGGACTAGCGGAGACCCAGTACTTC.

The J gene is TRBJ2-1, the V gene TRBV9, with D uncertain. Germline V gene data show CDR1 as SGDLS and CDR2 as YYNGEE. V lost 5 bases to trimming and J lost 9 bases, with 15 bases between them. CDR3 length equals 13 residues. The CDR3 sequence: CASSLVTSIEQFF. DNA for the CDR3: TGTGCCAGCAGTTTAGTAACGAGCATTGAGCAGTTCTTC.

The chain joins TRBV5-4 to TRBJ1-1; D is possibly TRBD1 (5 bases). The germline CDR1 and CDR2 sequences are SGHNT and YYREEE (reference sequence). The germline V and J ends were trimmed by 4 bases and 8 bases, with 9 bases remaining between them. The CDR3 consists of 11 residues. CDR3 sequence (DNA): TGTGCCAGCAGCCGCGGGACCGAAGCTTTCTTT. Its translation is CASSRGTEAFF.

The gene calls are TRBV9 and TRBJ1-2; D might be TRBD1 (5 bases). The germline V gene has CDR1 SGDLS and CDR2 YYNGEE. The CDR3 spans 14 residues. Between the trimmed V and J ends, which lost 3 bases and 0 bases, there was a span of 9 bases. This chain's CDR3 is CASSGSGSNYGYTF. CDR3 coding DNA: TGTGCCAGCAGCGGATCAGGGTCTAACTATGGCTACACCTTC.

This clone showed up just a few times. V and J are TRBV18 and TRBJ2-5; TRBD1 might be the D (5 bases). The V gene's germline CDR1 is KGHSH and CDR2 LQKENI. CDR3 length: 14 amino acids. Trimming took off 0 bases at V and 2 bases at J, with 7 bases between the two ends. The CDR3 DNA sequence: TGTGCCAGCTCACCACCAGGGGTGCAAGAGACCCAGTACTTC. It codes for CASSPPGVQETQYF. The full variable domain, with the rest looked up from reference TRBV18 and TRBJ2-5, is NAGVMQNPRHLVRRRGQEARLRCSPMKGHSHVYWYRQLPEEGLKFMVYLQKENIIDESGMPKERFSAEFPKEGPSILRIQQVVRGDSAAYFCASSPPGVQETQYFGPGTRLLVL.

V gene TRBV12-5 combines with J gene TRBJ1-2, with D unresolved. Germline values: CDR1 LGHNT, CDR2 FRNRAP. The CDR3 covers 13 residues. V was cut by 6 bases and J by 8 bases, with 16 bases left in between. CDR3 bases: TGTGCTAGTGGCGATGCGGGCTTTTGGGGCTACACCTTC. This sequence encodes CASGDAGFWGYTF.

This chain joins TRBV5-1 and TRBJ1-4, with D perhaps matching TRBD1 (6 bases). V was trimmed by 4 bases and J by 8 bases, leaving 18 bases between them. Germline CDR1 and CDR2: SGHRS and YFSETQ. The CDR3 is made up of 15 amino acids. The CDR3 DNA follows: TGCGCCAGCAGCGCTTCCAGGGGAAATAGGGAAAAACTGTTTTTT. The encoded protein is CASSASRGNREKLFF.

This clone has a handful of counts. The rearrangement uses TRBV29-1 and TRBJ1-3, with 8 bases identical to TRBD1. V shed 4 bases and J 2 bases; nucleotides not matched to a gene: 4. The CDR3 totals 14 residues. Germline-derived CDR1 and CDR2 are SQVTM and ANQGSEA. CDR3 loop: CSVVPQGAGNTIYF. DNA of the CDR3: TGCAGCGTTGTACCACAGGGGGCTGGAAACACCATATATTTT.

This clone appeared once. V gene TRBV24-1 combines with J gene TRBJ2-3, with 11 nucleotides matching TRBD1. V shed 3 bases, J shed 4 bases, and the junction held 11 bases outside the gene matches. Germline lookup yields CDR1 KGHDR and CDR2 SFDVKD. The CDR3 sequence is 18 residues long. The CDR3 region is CATSDASGTGGSADTQYF. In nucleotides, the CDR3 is TGTGCCACCAGTGATGCGTCCGGGACAGGGGGATCGGCAGATACGCAGTATTTT.

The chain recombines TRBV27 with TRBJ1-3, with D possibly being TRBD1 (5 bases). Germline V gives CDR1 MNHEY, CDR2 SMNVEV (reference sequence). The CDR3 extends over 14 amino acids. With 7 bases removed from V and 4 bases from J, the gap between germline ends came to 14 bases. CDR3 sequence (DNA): TGTGCCAGCAAGGAAGGGGTTTCAGGAAACACCATATATTTT. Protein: CASKEGVSGNTIYF.

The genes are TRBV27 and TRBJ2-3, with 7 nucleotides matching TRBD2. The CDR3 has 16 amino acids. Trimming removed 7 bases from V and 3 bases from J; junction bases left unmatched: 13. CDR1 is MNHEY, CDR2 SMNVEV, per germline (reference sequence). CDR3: CASNPREGHLTDTQYF. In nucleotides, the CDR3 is TGTGCCAGCAATCCTAGGGAGGGCCATTTAACAGATACGCAGTATTTT.

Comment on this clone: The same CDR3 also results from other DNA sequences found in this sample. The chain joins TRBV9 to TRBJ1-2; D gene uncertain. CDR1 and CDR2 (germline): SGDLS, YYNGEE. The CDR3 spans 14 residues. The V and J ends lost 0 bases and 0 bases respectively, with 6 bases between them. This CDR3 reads CASSVGGTNYGYTF. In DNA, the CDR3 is TGTGCCAGCAGCGTAGGAGGGACTAACTATGGCTACACCTTC.

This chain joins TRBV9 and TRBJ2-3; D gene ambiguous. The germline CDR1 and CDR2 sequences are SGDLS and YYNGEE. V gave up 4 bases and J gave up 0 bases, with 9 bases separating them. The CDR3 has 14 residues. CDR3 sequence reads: CASSLFASTDTQYF. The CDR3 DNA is TGTGCCAGCAGCCTGTTTGCGAGCACAGATACGCAGTATTTT. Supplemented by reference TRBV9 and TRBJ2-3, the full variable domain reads DSGVTQTPKHLITATGQRVTLRCSPRSGDLSVYWYQQSLDQGLQFLIQYYNGEERAKGNILERFSAQQFPDLHSELNLSSLELGDSALYFCASSLFASTDTQYFGPGTRLTVL.

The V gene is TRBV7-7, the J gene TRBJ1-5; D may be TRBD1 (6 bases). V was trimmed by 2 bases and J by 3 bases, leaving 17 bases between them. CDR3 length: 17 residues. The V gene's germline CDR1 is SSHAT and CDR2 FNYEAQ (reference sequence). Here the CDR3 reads CASSLRIVDSHNQPQHF. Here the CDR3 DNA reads TGTGCCAGCAGCTTACGGATCGTGGACAGCCACAATCAGCCCCAGCATTTT.

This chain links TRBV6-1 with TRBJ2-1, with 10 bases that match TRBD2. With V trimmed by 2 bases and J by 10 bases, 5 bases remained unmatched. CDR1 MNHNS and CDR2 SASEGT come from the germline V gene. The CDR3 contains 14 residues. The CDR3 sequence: CASSESSGGREQFF. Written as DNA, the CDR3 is TGTGCCAGCAGTGAAAGTAGCGGGGGGCGAGAGCAGTTCTTC.

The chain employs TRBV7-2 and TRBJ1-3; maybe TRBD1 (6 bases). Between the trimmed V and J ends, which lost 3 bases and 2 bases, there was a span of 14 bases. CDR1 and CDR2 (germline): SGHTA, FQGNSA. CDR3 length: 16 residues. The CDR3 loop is CASSFPQGFTGNTIYF. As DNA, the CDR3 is TGTGCCAGCAGCTTCCCACAGGGCTTCACTGGAAACACCATATATTTT.

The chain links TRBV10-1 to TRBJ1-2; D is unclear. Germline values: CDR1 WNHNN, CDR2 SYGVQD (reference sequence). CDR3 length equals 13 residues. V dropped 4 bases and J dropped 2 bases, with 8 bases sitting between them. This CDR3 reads CASSAVRNYGYTF. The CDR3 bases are TGCGCCAGCAGTGCAGTCAGAAACTATGGCTACACCTTC.

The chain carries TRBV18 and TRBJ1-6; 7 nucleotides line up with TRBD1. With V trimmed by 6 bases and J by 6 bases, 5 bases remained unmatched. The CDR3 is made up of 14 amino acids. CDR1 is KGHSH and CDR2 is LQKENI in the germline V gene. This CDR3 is CASSPGTVNSPLHF. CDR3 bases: TGTGCCAGCTCGCCCGGGACAGTTAATTCACCCCTCCACTTT.

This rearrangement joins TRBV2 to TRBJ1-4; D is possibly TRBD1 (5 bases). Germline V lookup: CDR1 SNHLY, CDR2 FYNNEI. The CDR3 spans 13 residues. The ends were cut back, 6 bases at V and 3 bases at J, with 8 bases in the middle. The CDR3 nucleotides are TGTGCCAGCAGCAGGGCAGCTAATGAAAAACTGTTTTTT. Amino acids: CASSRAANEKLFF.